This T cell receptor (beta chain) is drawn from a study of beta chain features in type 1 diabetes (dated by TCRdb to 2016 to 2018). Describing the broader study: Mean age, gender distribution, total cell number and subset yield did not differ between patients and healthy donors. The study compared the TCRB repertoires of sorted circulating CD4+ T cell subsets in recently diagnosed type 1 diabetes patients with those in matched healthy donors. Naive and central memory subsets were obtained from all 28 donors, but regulatory and stem cell-like memory subsets were isolated from only 8 patients and roughly eight healthy donors. A total of about 110 million sorted cells were examined across all samples, and the number of cells per subset was strongly correlated with RNA yield. General findings and caveats noted by the study authors: Naive, central memory and regulatory TCRB repertoires appeared to be more alike among patients than among healthy donors. Only small numbers of individuals were included in the HLA sub-analyses, which left unresolved whether HLA type had any influence on TCRB rearrangement. Because cDNA rather than genomic DNA was sequenced, highly expressing activated cells could have been over-represented, although no difference in activation and CD3 levels was found between groups. Shorter templates might be favored by PCR, yet because patient and control samples were amplified and corrected together, any such skew would affect both groups equally. Fewer insertions and more nucleotide deletions at VDJ recombination sites were observed in patients with type 1 diabetes, implying thymic rearrangement abnormalities. Type 1 diabetes patients showed a moderate but significant shortening of TCRB CDR3 length in all four CD4+ subsets.

From each donor, a single peripheral blood sample of approximately 0.11 L on average was drawn into heparinised tubes. A BD FACSAria II was used to sort naive, central memory, regulatory and stem cell-like memory CD4+ T cells with a panel that included CD45RO, CCR7, CD25, CD127, CD95 and CD27. All sorted populations exceeded 95% purity. Right away, PBMCs were isolated by Lymphoprep density gradient centrifugation and were stained directly, with no culture step. To minimize batch effects, samples were stained and sorted in pairs, one healthy donor with one patient per experiment. The High Capacity cDNA Reverse Transcription Kit was used to reverse transcribe all of the isolated RNA, meaning that expressed TCRB transcripts were what got sequenced. Deep immunoSEQ sequencing was performed on naive, central memory and regulatory T cell samples, with an average of about 4 million total reads per sample. After sorted cells were lysed in RLT buffer, RNA was extracted with DNase-treated RNeasy Micro or Mini kits, with the choice depending on cell number. Each cell subset was processed separately to prevent cross-contamination, with patient and healthy donor samples processed together. Using the immunoSEQ multiplex PCR, TCRB sequences were amplified from cDNA into 87-bp fragments spanning the CDR3 region. Amplicons were sequenced on the Illumina HiSeq platform. Turning to the authors' computational methods: Synthetic template baselines were used to correct PCR bias computationally, reads within Hamming distance 2 were collapsed, and singletons that could not be merged were discarded. Reads were aligned to IMGT to assign V, D and J genes, CDR3 length, and insertions or deletions at six rearrangement sites. Within each subset, clonotype counts were normalized to sorted cell number, after which true diversity and Gini coefficients were computed with the tcR R package. The overlap coefficient, calculated on TCRB nucleotide sequences, was used to quantify repertoire sharing. As a proxy for the pre-selection repertoire, out-of-frame TCRB sequences from naive cells were analyzed. TCRdb carries this immuneACCESS record with in-frame sequences only. Its versions omit some clonotypes, under half of them owing to an unresolved V gene in the studies checked, with the rest unexplained. V and J calls and clone size come straight from that table; D and trimming were deduced from the DNA. In all, the sample holds 400,000 to 450,000 clones, and approximately 13% of those were seen once. The ten largest account for roughly 0.038% of the sample.

From its cysteine to its phenylalanine, the CDR3 spans 13 amino acids. Kept here is only the CDR3 DNA, which spans 39 bases and is read in frame from base 1. For CDR1 and CDR2, the germline V gene (reference sequence) lists GTSNPN and SVGIG. V and J lose 1 base and 1 base, and a span of 7 bases separates them. There are a few counts of this clone. Its antigen remains unidentified. No base quality information exists; no much larger clone differs at one position. The chain is assembled from TRBV30 and TRBJ1-1; the D gene is possibly TRBD1, with 6 bases matching. The sample taken for sequencing was naive CD4+ T cells from blood. In the paper's terms, the cell subset or site label means: true naive CD4+ T cells. The TCR originated in a man younger than 40 in good health. The CDR3 protein sequence reads: CAWSEQGNTEAFF. The base sequence is TGTGCCTGGAGTGAACAGGGGAACACTGAAGCTTTCTTT. Beyond the CDR3, the reference TRBV30 and TRBJ1-1 genes provide the residues; the full variable domain reads: SQTIHQWPATLVQPVGSPLSLECTVEGTSNPNLYWYRQAAGRGLQLLFYSVGIGQISSEVPQNLSASRPQDRQFILSSKKLLLSDSGFYLCAWSEQGNTEAFFGQGTRLTVV.